These 24 T cell receptor beta chains were all obtained from the same sample, sequenced in a study of T-cell memory formation after mild COVID-19. Each CDR3 protein is one row after TCRdb ran MiXCR on the 5' RACE reads. Among a few hundred thousand distinct CDR3 sequences listed, 20% to 25% were seen once. The source material was PBMCs or a T cell subset sorted from them (not recorded which). The source of these receptors is an adult woman who had mild COVID-19 (a few samples of this study predate the infection). Cell type and time point are not known.

This clonotype was seen only a few times. The V call is TRBV18, the J call TRBJ2-7; 10 nucleotides agree with TRBD1. Germline V lookup: CDR1 KGHSH, CDR2 LQKENI. Trimming took 4 bases from V and 4 from J; bases not matched to a gene: 7. This CDR3 is built from 15 residues. Written as DNA, the CDR3 is TGTGCCAGCTCACATGGACAGGGGGGAGCGTACGAGCAGTACTTC. Translated: CASSHGQGGAYEQYF.

This chain connects TRBV4-2 to TRBJ1-2; D is possibly TRBD1 (5 bases). The germline CDR1 and CDR2 sequences are LGHNA and YNFKEQ. The V and J ends lost 0 bases and 4 bases respectively, with 12 bases between them. This CDR3 spans 15 amino acids. CDR3 loop: CASSQEGAVLYGYTF. The CDR3 nucleotides are TGTGCCAGCAGCCAAGAAGGGGCCGTACTCTATGGCTACACCTTC.

The genes are TRBV24-1 and TRBJ2-1, with TRBD1 as a possible D gene (6 bases). Trimming took 12 bases from V and 7 from J, leaving 18 bases between them. Germline-derived CDR1 and CDR2 are KGHDR and SFDVKD. The CDR3 is 13 amino acids. The chain's CDR3 is CAFRQEILNEQFF. CDR3 in DNA: TGTGCCTTCCGACAGGAGATATTAAATGAGCAGTTCTTC.

The chain couples TRBV6-2 or TRBV6-3 to TRBJ2-1, with TRBD2 matching over 14 bases. The CDR3 has 14 residues. V dropped 5 bases and J dropped 16; count of bases not matched to a gene: 10. Germline V CDR1 and CDR2: MNHEY, SVGEGT. The DNA of the CDR3 is TGTGCCAGCAGTCCTGGGACTAGCGGGGGCCGTTGTTTCTTC. Residues: CASSPGTSGGRCFF.

V gene TRBV12-3 or TRBV12-4 combines with J gene TRBJ1-1; the D is unclear. The CDR3 runs to 13 residues. The ends were cut back, 2 bases at V and 11 bases at J, with 15 bases in the middle. CDR3 region: CASSLKLGTGAFF. CDR3 in DNA: TGTGCCAGCAGTTTAAAGTTAGGTACCGGGGCTTTCTTT.

The chain has TRBV7-6 and TRBJ1-4; a possible D gene is TRBD1 (5 bases). CDR3 length equals 15 residues. From germline, CDR1 is SGHVS and CDR2 FNYEAQ. V was cut by 1 base and J by 3 bases, with 9 bases left in between. The CDR3 region is CASSLGGGPNEKLFF. The CDR3 region has the DNA TGTGCCAGCAGCTTAGGGGGGGGACCTAATGAAAAACTGTTTTTT.

This clonotype was detected only a few times. The genes are TRBV29-1 and TRBJ1-2; no clear D gene. The germline gives CDR1 SQVTM, CDR2 ANQGSEA. The germline V and J ends were trimmed by 4 bases and 6 bases, with 15 bases remaining between them. The CDR3 extends over 13 amino acids. Here the CDR3 DNA reads TGCAGCGTTGTGTGGGGTACCGAGAATGGCTACACCTTC. This sequence encodes CSVVWGTENGYTF.

This clonotype turned up a few times. This chain connects TRBV6-6 to TRBJ2-1; 9 bases are shared with TRBD2. V was clipped by 5 bases and J by 5 bases; unmatched bases: 10. This CDR3 has 16 residues. Germline CDR1 is MNHNY and CDR2 is SVGAGI (reference sequence). The DNA for the CDR3 is TGTGCCAGCAGTCGCAGAGCTAGCGGGAAGGACAATGAGCAGTTCTTC. It translates to CASSRRASGKDNEQFF.

The gene calls are TRBV5-8 and TRBJ2-7; 11 bases match TRBD1. Germline trimming cut 3 bases from V and 6 bases from J; bases unmatched to any gene: 2. The CDR3 totals 13 residues. CDR1 and CDR2 (germline): SGHTS, YDEGEE. Here the CDR3 reads CASSSDRGREQYF. For the CDR3, the DNA is TGTGCCAGCAGCTCGGACAGGGGGCGCGAGCAGTACTTC.

This clonotype has only a few counts. The chain carries TRBV24-1 and TRBJ2-3; no definite D call. The CDR3 consists of 15 residues. V lost 1 base and J 2 bases, leaving 9 bases between the germline ends. The germline V gene has CDR1 KGHDR and CDR2 SFDVKD. CDR3 nucleotide sequence: TGTGCCACCAGTGATTTTCAAAGCCCCACAGATACGCAGTATTTT. This encodes CATSDFQSPTDTQYF.

CDR3 loop: CASSWGQGAGEQYF. The CDR3 DNA is TGTGCCAGCAGCTGGGGACAGGGGGCGGGCGAGCAGTACTTC. The V and J genes are TRBV5-5 and TRBJ2-7, with TRBD1 identical over 12 bases. The CDR3 is 14 residues long. With 3 bases clipped from V and 6 bases from J, the junction kept 4 bases outside the gene matches. Germline assignment: CDR1 SGHKS and CDR2 YYEKEE (reference sequence). Filled out from reference TRBV5-5 and TRBJ2-7, the complete variable domain reads DAGVTQSPTHLIKTRGQQVTLRCSPISGHKSVSWYQQVLGQGPQFIFQYYEKEERGRGNFPDRFSARQFPNYSSELNVNALLLGDSALYLCASSWGQGAGEQYFGPGTRLTVT.

This chain links TRBV30 with TRBJ2-2, with D perhaps TRBD1 (6 bases). Germline-derived CDR1 and CDR2 are GTSNPN and SVGIG (reference sequence). The V gene lost 0 bases and the J gene lost 5 bases, with 16 bases spanning the gap. The CDR3 runs to 16 residues. CDR3 loop: CAWSVKGQPGTGELFF. The CDR3 DNA reads TGTGCCTGGAGTGTAAAGGGACAACCCGGAACCGGGGAGCTGTTTTTT. Full variable domain (remainder filled in from reference TRBV30 and TRBJ2-2): SQTIHQWPATLVQPVGSPLSLECTVEGTSNPNLYWYRQAAGRGLQLLFYSVGIGQISSEVPQNLSASRPQDRQFILSSKKLLLSDSGFYLCAWSVKGQPGTGELFFGEGSRLTVL.

This clonotype was seen only once. CDR3 nucleotide sequence: TGTGCCTGGAGTGCAGGGAACTATGGCTACACCTTC. Its protein is CAWSAGNYGYTF. This chain uses TRBV30 with TRBJ1-2; tentatively, D is TRBD1 (5 bases). The CDR3 is 12 residues long. In germline, CDR1 is GTSNPN, CDR2 SVGIG (reference sequence). V was trimmed by 1 base and J by 2 bases, leaving 5 bases between them.

The chain links TRBV3-1 to TRBJ1-1, with 7 bases lining up with TRBD1. CDR1 LGHDT and CDR2 YNNKEL come from the germline V gene (reference sequence). Germline trimming cut 0 bases from V and 4 bases from J; bases unmatched to any gene: 8. CDR3 length equals 16 residues. This CDR3 reads CASSQDGGAGGTEAFF. CDR3 DNA: TGTGCCAGCAGCCAAGATGGAGGGGCAGGGGGCACTGAAGCTTTCTTT.

This clonotype was counted only a few times. The chain recombines TRBV5-1 with TRBJ1-3; the D is unclear. CDR3 length: 16 residues. The V and J ends lost 4 bases and 1 base respectively, with 15 bases between them. Germline V lookup: CDR1 SGHRS, CDR2 YFSETQ. CDR3 DNA: TGCGCCAGCAGCGATAATAATTGGGGATCTGGAAACACCATATATTTT. It codes for CASSDNNWGSGNTIYF.

This chain links TRBV7-2 with TRBJ2-5; D remains unclear. Germline V gives CDR1 SGHTA, CDR2 FQGNSA. The CDR3 runs to 14 residues. V lost 1 base and J 4 bases, leaving 10 bases between the germline ends. CDR3 DNA: TGTGCCAGCAGCTTAGAGGTTCTGGGAGAGACCCAGTACTTC. Amino acid sequence: CASSLEVLGETQYF.

The V gene is TRBV6-2 or TRBV6-3, the J gene TRBJ2-5; possibly TRBD2 for D (6 bases). Trimming left V 2 bases short and J 4 bases short, with 8 bases between. The CDR3 covers 13 residues. Germline V gene lookup returns CDR1 MNHEY and CDR2 SVGEGT. In DNA form, the CDR3 reads TGTGCCAGCAGTTACGGGACTTTAGAGACCCAGTACTTC. This encodes CASSYGTLETQYF.

The CDR3 nucleotides read TGTGCCAGCAGGCGATCTCGGAGTGGGACAGAGACCCAGTACTTC. Its protein is CASRRSRSGTETQYF. The chain carries TRBV6-1 and TRBJ2-5, with D perhaps given as TRBD1 or TRBD2 (5 bases each). Germline V gene sequence: CDR1 MNHNS, CDR2 SASEGT. The V gene lost 6 bases and the J gene lost 4 bases, with 18 bases spanning the gap. The CDR3 runs to 15 residues.

This clonotype was counted a few times. The chain employs TRBV3-1 and TRBJ1-2, with 9 nucleotides matching TRBD1. Per germline, CDR1 LGHDT and CDR2 YNNKEL (reference sequence). The V and J ends lost 3 bases and 2 bases, in that order; junction bases with no gene match: 4. The CDR3 has 15 amino acids. DNA of the CDR3: TGTGCCAGCAGCCATGGGGACAGGGTAAACTATGGCTACACCTTC. Translating gives CASSHGDRVNYGYTF. Variable domain in full (rest from reference TRBV3-1 and TRBJ1-2): DTAVSQTPKYLVTQMGNDKSIKCEQNLGHDTMYWYKQDSKKFLKIMFSYNNKELIINETVPNRFSPKSPDKAHLNLHINSLELGDSAVYFCASSHGDRVNYGYTFGSGTRLTVV.

The V gene is TRBV7-9, the J gene TRBJ2-1; 12 positions agree with TRBD2. Germline V gives CDR1 SEHNR, CDR2 FQNEAQ (reference sequence). With 5 bases clipped from V and 8 bases from J, the junction kept 10 bases outside the gene matches. The length of the CDR3 is 16 residues. The CDR3 coding sequence is TGTGCCAGCAGCCCCGTGTCTAGCGGGGGGGCCCATGAGCAGTTCTTC. This sequence encodes CASSPVSSGGAHEQFF.

This clonotype showed up just a few times. The chain combines TRBV5-1 with TRBJ2-1, with TRBD1 as a possible D gene (6 bases). The CDR3 is 16 amino acids. Germline CDR1 is SGHRS and CDR2 is YFSETQ. Trimming took 0 bases from V and 7 from J, leaving 17 bases between them. CDR3 sequence (DNA): TGCGCCAGCAGCTTGGATGGGGGCGGTCTGGGAAATGAGCAGTTCTTC. Translation: CASSLDGGGLGNEQFF.

This chain joins TRBV20-1 and TRBJ2-4, with D possibly matching TRBD1 (5 bases). V lost 1 base, J lost 11 bases, and 9 bases lay in between. The CDR3 totals 11 residues. CDR1 DFQATT and CDR2 SNEGSKA come from the germline V gene (reference sequence). The CDR3 loop is CSARGDRLQYF. In DNA form, the CDR3 reads TGCAGTGCTAGAGGAGACAGACTTCAGTACTTC.

This clonotype was counted a few times. The CDR3 DNA follows: TGTGCCAGCAGCCCCCGGGAGGGTGTGACAGATACGCAGTATTTT. Translating gives CASSPREGVTDTQYF. The V call is TRBV11-3, the J call TRBJ2-3, with TRBD2 matching 8 bases. This CDR3 spans 15 amino acids. The J segment lost 3 bases and the V segment lost 5 bases, leaving 7 bases of the junction unmatched. Germline loops: CDR1 SGHNT, CDR2 YENEEA. Full variable domain (rest looked up from reference TRBV11-3 and TRBJ2-3): EAGVVQSPRYKIIEKKQPVAFWCNPISGHNTLYWYLQNLGQGPELLIRYENEEAVDDSQLPKDRFSAERLKGVDSTLKIQPAELGDSAVYLCASSPREGVTDTQYFGPGTRLTVL.

The chain uses TRBV29-1 and TRBJ2-2; D is possibly TRBD1 or TRBD2 (6 bases each). CDR1 and CDR2 from the germline V gene are SQVTM and ANQGSEA. Trimming left V 6 bases short and J 5 bases short, with 10 bases between. This CDR3 comprises 12 residues. The CDR3 loop is CSVGGETGELFF. In DNA, the CDR3 is TGCAGCGTCGGGGGCGAAACCGGGGAGCTGTTTTTT.